The TCR beta chain under discussion was sequenced for a study of blood T cell repertoires in COVID-19. Study context: Material from acute and convalescent COVID-19 was sourced from the United States, Italy and Spain. T cells, B-cell-depleted T cells, or PBMCs provided the cDNA or gDNA that served as material.

Authors' analysis steps: Amplification from reference gene primers served as the basis for estimated nucleated cell counts. The assay was immunoSEQ multiplex PCR, and TCRdb's table has in-frame clones only and misses some. Clone size and V and J calls were adopted from that table, with D and trimming inferred from the DNA. The data show approximately 150,000 clones, 70% to 90% seen once. CDR1 and CDR2 (germline): SGHRS, YFSETQ. The CDR3 spans 12 residues. Trimming shortened V by 3 bases and J by 4 bases, and 8 bases separated the two germline ends. The chain carries TRBV5-1 and TRBJ2-7, with D possibly being TRBD1 (5 bases). Input material: peripheral blood. This clonotype was obtained from a human donor in a cohort sampled during active COVID-19. DNA of the CDR3: TGCGCCAGCAGCTCTGACAGATACGAGCAGTACTTC. Protein sequence: CASSSDRYEQYF.